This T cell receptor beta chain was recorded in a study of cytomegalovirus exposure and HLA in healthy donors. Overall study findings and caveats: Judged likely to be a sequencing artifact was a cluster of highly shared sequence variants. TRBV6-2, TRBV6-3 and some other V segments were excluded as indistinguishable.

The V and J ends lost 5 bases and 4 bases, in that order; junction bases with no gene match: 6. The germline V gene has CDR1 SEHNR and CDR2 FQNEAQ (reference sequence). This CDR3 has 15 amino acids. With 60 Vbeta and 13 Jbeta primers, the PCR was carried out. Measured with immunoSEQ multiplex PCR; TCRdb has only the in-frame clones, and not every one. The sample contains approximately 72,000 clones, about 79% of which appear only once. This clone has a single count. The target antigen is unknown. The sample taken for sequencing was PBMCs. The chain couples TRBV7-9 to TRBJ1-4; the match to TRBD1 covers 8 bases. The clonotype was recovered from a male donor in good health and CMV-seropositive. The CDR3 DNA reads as TGTGCCAGCAGCCCTGGGACAGGCTATAATGAAAAACTGTTTTTT. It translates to CASSPGTGYNEKLFF.